The rows below give T cell receptor beta chains drawn from one sample of a study of lymphopenia after photon versus proton radiotherapy. TCRdb keeps only in-frame clones here, not all; method: immunoSEQ multiplex PCR. The sample lists about 61,000 clones, approximately 84% occurring once. Sequenced here: peripheral blood, sampled from a patient treated with photon-based radiotherapy. These receptors were collected from a man in his forties with gastric cancer. Both conserved end residues are part of each CDR3. Fields, in order: clone size, V gene, J gene, D gene, CDR3 protein, CDR3 DNA. D genes are given only for firm matches. The size of a clone is reported for some rows only, either as once, few or many, or as a class for expanded clones.

clone_size: once; v_call: TRBV7-6; j_call: TRBJ2-7; d_call: TRBD1; cdr3_aa: CASSLRGRSNEQYF; cdr3_nt: TGTGCCAGCAGCTTAAGGGGGCGCAGCAACGAGCAGTACTTC
clone_size: once; v_call: TRBV19; j_call: TRBJ1-1; d_call: -; cdr3_aa: CASSIAGAHTEAFF; cdr3_nt: TGTGCCAGTAGTATAGCGGGGGCGCACACTGAAGCTTTCTTT
clone_size: -; v_call: TRBV6-6; j_call: TRBJ2-7; d_call: -; cdr3_aa: CASTLGPSYEQYF; cdr3_nt: TGTGCCAGCACGCTGGGGCCATCCTACGAGCAGTACTTC
clone_size: few; v_call: TRBV19; j_call: TRBJ1-5; d_call: -; cdr3_aa: CASSIYRNQPQHF; cdr3_nt: TGTGCCAGTAGTATTTACAGGAATCAGCCCCAGCATTTT
clone_size: -; v_call: TRBV11-2; j_call: TRBJ1-1; d_call: -; cdr3_aa: CASSLTGRATEAFF; cdr3_nt: TGTGCCAGCAGCCTTACCGGGCGGGCCACTGAAGCTTTCTTT
clone_size: -; v_call: TRBV7-6; j_call: TRBJ2-3; d_call: -; cdr3_aa: CASSMTLTDTQYF; cdr3_nt: TGTGCCAGCAGCATGACTCTTACAGATACGCAGTATTTT
clone_size: -; v_call: TRBV12-5; j_call: TRBJ1-1; d_call: -; cdr3_aa: CASGLGSRTEAFF; cdr3_nt: TGTGCTAGTGGTTTGGGTTCCCGCACTGAAGCTTTCTTT
clone_size: -; v_call: TRBV5-4; j_call: TRBJ2-2; d_call: -; cdr3_aa: CASSLAGASTGELFF; cdr3_nt: TGTGCCAGCAGCTTGGCGGGGGCCAGCACCGGGGAGCTGTTTTTT
clone_size: -; v_call: TRBV7-2; j_call: TRBJ2-4; d_call: -; cdr3_aa: CASSLAAASKNIQYF; cdr3_nt: TGTGCCAGCAGCTTAGCGGCGGCCTCCAAAAACATTCAGTACTTC
clone_size: -; v_call: TRBV7-9; j_call: TRBJ1-4; d_call: -; cdr3_aa: CASSLVFSGNEKLFF; cdr3_nt: TGTGCCAGCAGCTTAGTATTTTCGGGGAATGAAAAACTGTTTTTT
clone_size: -; v_call: TRBV6-1; j_call: TRBJ2-7; d_call: -; cdr3_aa: CASSRLGEQYF; cdr3_nt: TGTGCCAGCAGCAGACTGGGGGAGCAGTACTTC
clone_size: once; v_call: TRBV7-2; j_call: TRBJ2-3; d_call: -; cdr3_aa: CASSLQGFGTDTQYF; cdr3_nt: TGTGCCAGCAGCCTACAGGGCTTCGGCACAGATACGCAGTATTTT
clone_size: -; v_call: TRBV18; j_call: TRBJ1-2; d_call: TRBD1; cdr3_aa: CASSPSQGNYGYTF; cdr3_nt: TGTGCCAGCTCACCGTCACAGGGGAACTATGGCTACACCTTC
clone_size: -; v_call: TRBV11-2; j_call: TRBJ2-7; d_call: TRBD1; cdr3_aa: CASSPGQGYEQYF; cdr3_nt: TGTGCCAGCAGCCCTGGACAGGGATACGAGCAGTACTTC
clone_size: -; v_call: TRBV18; j_call: TRBJ2-5; d_call: -; cdr3_aa: CASSPDRQETQYF; cdr3_nt: TGTGCCAGCTCGCCTGATCGGCAAGAGACCCAGTACTTC
clone_size: -; v_call: TRBV29-1; j_call: TRBJ2-7; d_call: -; cdr3_aa: CSVDLGGAYEQYF; cdr3_nt: TGCAGCGTTGATCTGGGGGGAGCCTACGAGCAGTACTTC
clone_size: -; v_call: TRBV11-3; j_call: TRBJ2-2; d_call: -; cdr3_aa: CASSPSLNTGELFF; cdr3_nt: TGTGCCAGCAGCCCCAGCCTGAACACCGGGGAGCTGTTTTTT
clone_size: once; v_call: TRBV5-4; j_call: TRBJ1-2; d_call: TRBD1; cdr3_aa: CASSLGQGGYGYTF; cdr3_nt: TGTGCCAGCAGCTTGGGGCAGGGGGGCTATGGCTACACCTTC
clone_size: -; v_call: TRBV5-4; j_call: TRBJ1-3; d_call: -; cdr3_aa: CASINQGAGNTIYF; cdr3_nt: TGTGCCAGCATAAACCAGGGTGCAGGAAACACCATATATTTT
clone_size: -; v_call: TRBV7-9; j_call: TRBJ1-4; d_call: TRBD1; cdr3_aa: CASSQKGGSMNEKLFF; cdr3_nt: TGTGCCAGCAGCCAAAAAGGGGGCTCAATGAATGAAAAACTGTTTTTT
clone_size: -; v_call: TRBV5-4; j_call: TRBJ2-5; d_call: -; cdr3_aa: CASGRGETQYF; cdr3_nt: TGTGCCAGCGGAAGGGGGGAGACCCAGTACTTC
clone_size: -; v_call: TRBV30; j_call: TRBJ1-5; d_call: -; cdr3_aa: CAWSGPGGQSNQPQHF; cdr3_nt: TGTGCCTGGAGTGGCCCGGGGGGCCAGAGCAATCAGCCCCAGCATTTT
clone_size: -; v_call: TRBV7-2; j_call: TRBJ1-5; d_call: -; cdr3_aa: CASSPQVNQPQHF; cdr3_nt: TGTGCCAGCAGCCCGCAGGTCAACCAGCCCCAGCATTTT
clone_size: few; v_call: TRBV7-3; j_call: TRBJ2-3; d_call: TRBD1; cdr3_aa: CASSQDRVSSDTQYF; cdr3_nt: TGTGCCAGCAGCCAGGACAGGGTGTCGTCGGATACGCAGTATTTT
clone_size: -; v_call: TRBV7-2; j_call: TRBJ1-1; d_call: -; cdr3_aa: CASSSQGNTEAFF; cdr3_nt: TGTGCCAGCAGCTCGCAGGGGAACACTGAAGCTTTCTTT
clone_size: -; v_call: TRBV11-3; j_call: TRBJ2-3; d_call: TRBD2; cdr3_aa: CASSLGTSSLMDTQYF; cdr3_nt: TGTGCCAGCAGCCTCGGGACTAGTTCCCTAATGGATACGCAGTATTTT